The 22 T cell receptor beta chains reported below all come from one sample, sequenced in a study of blood T cell repertoires in COVID-19. Libraries were prepared by immunoSEQ multiplex PCR; TCRdb keeps only in-frame clonotypes and omits some of them. The table lists roughly 330,000 clones, approximately 86% of them singletons. The sequencing input was peripheral blood. These receptors originate from a man aged 25-45 years with COVID-19, enrolled during active disease.

This clone was counted at least ten times. The chain carries TRBV7-9 and TRBJ2-2; D is perhaps TRBD2 (5 bases). From germline, CDR1 is SEHNR and CDR2 FQNEAQ (reference sequence). The CDR3 is 17 amino acids. Trimming pared 0 bases from V and 1 base from J, leaving 12 bases between. CDR3 nucleotide sequence: TGTGCCAGCAGCTTAGCGTCGCGGGTTGGGAACACCGGGGAGCTGTTTTTT. Its translation is CASSLASRVGNTGELFF.

The rearrangement links TRBV5-3 to TRBJ1-4; perhaps TRBD1 as D (5 bases). TRBV5-3 is filed as an ORF, its function uncertain. Trimming took 0 bases from V and 7 from J, leaving 16 bases between them. The CDR3 has 16 amino acids. The CDR3 DNA reads TGTGCCAGAAGCTTGGTCTGCGGCAGGGTAGGTGAAAAACTGTTTTTT. Amino acid sequence: CARSLVCGRVGEKLFF.

This clone was seen a handful of times. CDR3 sequence (DNA): TGTGCCAGCAGCCCGATGACAGGGAATTATGGCTACACCTTC. It is translated as CASSPMTGNYGYTF. The chain uses TRBV3-1 (or the pseudogene TRBV3-2) and TRBJ1-2, with 7 bases matching TRBD1. The CDR3 is made up of 14 amino acids. CDR1 and CDR2 from the germline V gene are LGHDT and YNNKEL (reference sequence). After removal of 4 bases from V and 5 bases from J, the junction contained 7 bases not matched to a gene.

V is TRBV9 and J is TRBJ1-1; D not resolved. The V end was cut by 4 bases, the J end by 1 base, with 11 bases between. Germline CDR1 and CDR2: SGDLS and YYNGEE. The CDR3 totals 14 residues. CDR3 region: CASSIQTENTEAFF. The DNA for the CDR3 is TGTGCCAGCAGCATACAAACAGAGAACACTGAAGCTTTCTTT.

The genes are TRBV3-1 (or the pseudogene TRBV3-2) and TRBJ2-2, with 8 bases that match TRBD1. V lost 4 bases to trimming and J lost 4 bases; unmatched junction nucleotides: 5. Germline V gene sequence: CDR1 LGHDT, CDR2 YNNKEL (reference sequence). CDR3 length: 15 amino acids. The CDR3 sequence is CASSPRGLGTGELFF. The CDR3 bases are TGTGCCAGCAGCCCCAGGGGGCTAGGCACCGGGGAGCTGTTTTTT.

V gene TRBV18 combines with J gene TRBJ1-2, with a weak D call TRBD1 (5 bases). From germline, CDR1 is KGHSH and CDR2 LQKENI. V was clipped by 3 bases and J by 8 bases, with 13 bases between them. This CDR3 is built from 13 residues. This chain's CDR3 is CASSPIPQGGYTF. CDR3 in DNA: TGTGCCAGCTCACCCATACCTCAGGGAGGCTACACCTTC.

This rearrangement joins TRBV18 to TRBJ2-4; 10 bases line up with TRBD1. CDR1 and CDR2 (germline): KGHSH, LQKENI. The CDR3 extends over 15 amino acids. V dropped 2 bases and J dropped 6; count of bases not matched to a gene: 4. CDR3 DNA sequence: TGTGCCAGCTCACCAAACGACAGGGGGCGAAACATTCAGTACTTC. Encoded protein: CASSPNDRGRNIQYF. The full variable domain, with the rest looked up from reference TRBV18 and TRBJ2-4, is NAGVMQNPRHLVRRRGQEARLRCSPMKGHSHVYWYRQLPEEGLKFMVYLQKENIIDESGMPKERFSAEFPKEGPSILRIQQVVRGDSAAYFCASSPNDRGRNIQYFGAGTRLSVL.

This chain joins TRBV27 and TRBJ2-5, with 10 bases fitting TRBD1. V gave up 2 bases and J gave up 4 bases; unmatched junction bases: 10. Germline CDR1 and CDR2: MNHEY and SMNVEV (reference sequence). CDR3 length equals 17 residues. CDR3 region: CASSLNADRGPRETQYF. DNA of the CDR3: TGTGCCAGCAGTTTAAATGCCGACAGGGGGCCTAGAGAGACCCAGTACTTC.

This clone was found once. DNA of the CDR3: TGTGCCAGCAGCTCCGATGTAAACTTGAACACTGAAGCTTTCTTT. It codes for CASSSDVNLNTEAFF. The chain is built from TRBV5-6 and TRBJ1-1; D unresolved. The CDR3 contains 15 residues. Germline CDR1 is SGHDT and CDR2 is YYEEEE. Trimming stripped 3 bases from V and 0 bases from J, with 12 bases between. Drawing the rest from reference TRBV5-6 and TRBJ1-1, the complete variable domain is DAGVTQSPTHLIKTRGQQVTLRCSPKSGHDTVSWYQQALGQGPQFIFQYYEEEERQRGNFPDRFSGHQFPNYSSELNVNALLLGDSALYLCASSSDVNLNTEAFFGQGTRLTVV.

This clone was counted a single time. V is TRBV6-1 and J is TRBJ2-1; 7 nucleotides match TRBD1. This CDR3 has 16 residues. Trimming took 5 bases from V and 0 from J; bases not matched to a gene: 7. The germline CDR1 and CDR2 sequences are MNHNS and SASEGT. The CDR3 sequence is CASSKDRAASYNEQFF. CDR3 coding DNA: TGTGCCAGCAGTAAAGACAGGGCTGCCTCCTACAATGAGCAGTTCTTC.

The V gene is TRBV6-6, the J gene TRBJ2-7; the match to TRBD1 covers 8 bases. Germline V gene sequence: CDR1 MNHNY, CDR2 SVGAGI (reference sequence). The CDR3 length is 14 residues. The V gene end was trimmed by 6 bases and the J gene end by 5 bases; junction bases not matched to a gene: 9. The CDR3 coding sequence is TGTGCCAGCAGGCCCGGGACAGGTCGGCACGAGCAGTACTTC. It specifies CASRPGTGRHEQYF.

About this clone itself: Other DNA sequences in this sample translate to the same CDR3. The chain carries TRBV5-1 and TRBJ2-7, with TRBD2 identical over 10 bases. This CDR3 contains 15 residues. The V segment lost 0 bases and the J segment 1 base; nucleotides outside the gene matches: 1. Germline lookup yields CDR1 SGHRS and CDR2 YFSETQ. The CDR3 bases are TGCGCCAGCAGCTTGGCAGCGGGAGGGTCCTACGAGCAGTACTTC. It yields the protein CASSLAAGGSYEQYF.

The chain employs TRBV9 and TRBJ2-7, with 9 positions matching TRBD2. The CDR3 is 15 residues long. Germline CDR1 and CDR2: SGDLS and YYNGEE. Trimming at V came to 4 bases and at J to 3 bases, leaving 8 bases not matched to a gene. CDR3 nucleotides: TGTGCCAGCAGCCCGGGGCTAGCGGGATTCTACGAGCAGTACTTC. Its translation is CASSPGLAGFYEQYF.

The V call is TRBV2, the J call TRBJ2-6; D perhaps matches TRBD1 (6 bases). The CDR3 spans 15 residues. Germline V gene data show CDR1 as SNHLY and CDR2 as FYNNEI. V lost 6 bases to trimming and J lost 4 bases, with 13 bases between them. CDR3 DNA sequence: TGTGCCAGCAGAGAACAGGGCCCCGGGGCCAACGTCCTGACTTTC. It is translated as CASREQGPGANVLTF.

The chain combines TRBV19 with TRBJ2-1; D ambiguous. Trimming removed 3 bases at V and 4 bases at J, with 10 bases between. The germline gives CDR1 LNHDA, CDR2 SQIVND (reference sequence). The CDR3 is made up of 14 amino acids. The CDR3 DNA reads as TGTGCCAGTAGTATTCAATCGGTTTACAATGAGCAGTTCTTC. Amino acid sequence: CASSIQSVYNEQFF.

V is TRBV7-9 and J is TRBJ1-1; D possibly corresponds to TRBD1 (5 bases). The CDR3 sequence is 14 residues long. Germline CDR1 is SEHNR and CDR2 is FQNEAQ (reference sequence). Deletions cut 3 bases from V and 1 base from J, with 9 bases between. As DNA, the CDR3 is TGTGCCAGCAGCTTCCTACAGGAGAACACTGAAGCTTTCTTT. The encoded protein is CASSFLQENTEAFF.

This chain uses TRBV27 with TRBJ2-1, with 7 bases identical to TRBD2. This CDR3 is built from 14 residues. J lost 3 bases, V lost 5 bases, and 4 bases had no gene match. CDR1 is MNHEY, CDR2 SMNVEV, per germline (reference sequence). The CDR3 loop is CASSRSGLYNEQFF. CDR3 in DNA: TGTGCCAGCAGTCGTAGCGGGCTCTACAATGAGCAGTTCTTC.

This chain joins TRBV5-5 and TRBJ1-2; D perhaps matches TRBD1 (5 bases). Germline V gives CDR1 SGHKS, CDR2 YYEKEE (reference sequence). Trimming pared 1 base from V and 5 bases from J, leaving 12 bases between. CDR3 length: 14 amino acids. For the CDR3, the DNA is TGTGCCAGCAGCTTGTTGGGGGGTCCTTATGGCTACACCTTC. Its protein is CASSLLGGPYGYTF.

The chain carries TRBV5-1 and TRBJ1-1; 10 bases fit TRBD1. Per the germline V gene, CDR1 is SGHRS and CDR2 is YFSETQ. The CDR3 is made up of 14 amino acids. Trimming cost V 5 bases and J 4 bases; bases outside gene matches: 5. The CDR3, as DNA: TGCGCCAGCAGGACAGGGGGCTCGGGCACTGAAGCTTTCTTT. Protein: CASRTGGSGTEAFF.

The chain carries TRBV7-9 and TRBJ1-1; weak D call: TRBD1 (5 bases). Per the germline V gene, CDR1 is SEHNR and CDR2 is FQNEAQ (reference sequence). V dropped 5 bases and J dropped 1 base, with 17 bases sitting between them. CDR3 size: 16 residues. The DNA of the CDR3 is TGTGCCAGCAGCGGACACTTGACGGTTACGAACACTGAAGCTTTCTTT. Translated: CASSGHLTVTNTEAFF.

As for this clone: This sample includes further DNA sequences coding for the same CDR3. This sequence joins TRBV4-2 and TRBJ2-1, with 7 bases lining up with TRBD2. The CDR3 loop spans 16 amino acids. The J segment lost 2 bases and the V segment lost 1 base, leaving 5 bases of the junction unmatched. Germline CDR1 is LGHNA and CDR2 is YNFKEQ. CDR3 coding DNA: TGTGCCAGCAGCCAAGTGCTAGCGGTTACCTACAATGAGCAGTTCTTC. Protein: CASSQVLAVTYNEQFF.

V and J are TRBV24-1 and TRBJ2-2, with 9 nucleotides matching TRBD1. Trimming at V came to 4 bases and at J to 1 base, leaving 12 bases not matched to a gene. The CDR3 runs 19 residues. Germline V gives CDR1 KGHDR, CDR2 SFDVKD. CDR3 DNA sequence: TGTGCCACCAGTGACCCCCTGAGACCGGGACAGGGGAACACCGGGGAGCTGTTTTTT. It encodes CATSDPLRPGQGNTGELFF.